The text below deals with one TCR beta chain. TCRbeta libraries were built with three rounds of nested PCR, modified from ARM-PCR. TCRdb reanalysed the multiplex PCR reads using MiXCR and keeps one entry per CDR3 protein. This sample has fewer than 120,000 distinct CDR3 sequences; 84% occur once, and the top ten carry 22%. This sample's RNA came from whole unsorted tissue. The data originate from a study of tumor and adjacent non-tumor tissue in lung cancer. Turning to the study itself: Each sample yielded 4 million to 4.5 million productive TCRbeta reads on average.

The CDR3 spans 17 residues. Germline CDR1 and CDR2: DFQATT and SNEGSKA (reference sequence). V was trimmed by 1 base and J by 3 bases, leaving 16 bases between them. The sample comprised lung tumor tissue. This clonotype was obtained from a man in his 70s with non-small cell lung cancer. The rearrangement uses TRBV20-1 and TRBJ1-6; D unresolved. CDR3 coding DNA: TGCAGTGCTAGAGGAACAGAGAGGATCTACTATAATTCACCCCTCCACTTT. Protein: CSARGTERIYYNSPLHF.